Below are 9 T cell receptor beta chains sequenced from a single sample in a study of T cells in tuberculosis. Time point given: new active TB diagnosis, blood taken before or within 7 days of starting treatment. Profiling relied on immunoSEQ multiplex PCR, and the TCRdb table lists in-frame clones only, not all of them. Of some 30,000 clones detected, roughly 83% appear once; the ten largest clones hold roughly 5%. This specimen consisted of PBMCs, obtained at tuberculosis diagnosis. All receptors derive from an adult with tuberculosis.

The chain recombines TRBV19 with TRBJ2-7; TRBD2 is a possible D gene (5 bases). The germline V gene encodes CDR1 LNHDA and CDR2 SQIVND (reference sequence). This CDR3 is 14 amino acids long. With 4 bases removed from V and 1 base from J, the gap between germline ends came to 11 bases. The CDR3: CASSTYGDSYEQYF. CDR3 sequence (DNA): TGTGCCAGTAGTACCTACGGGGATTCCTACGAGCAGTACTTC.

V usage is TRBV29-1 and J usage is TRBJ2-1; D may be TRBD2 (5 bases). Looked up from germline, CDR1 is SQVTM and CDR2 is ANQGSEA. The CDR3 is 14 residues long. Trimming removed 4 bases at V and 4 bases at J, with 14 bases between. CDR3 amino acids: CSVGGLALYNEQFF. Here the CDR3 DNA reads TGCAGCGTTGGGGGTCTAGCCCTTTACAATGAGCAGTTCTTC.

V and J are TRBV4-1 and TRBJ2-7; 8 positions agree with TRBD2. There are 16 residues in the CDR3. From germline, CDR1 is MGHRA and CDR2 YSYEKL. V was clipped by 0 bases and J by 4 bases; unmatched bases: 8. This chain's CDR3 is CASSQDAGGAKYEQYF. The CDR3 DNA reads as TGCGCCAGCAGCCAAGACGCCGGGGGGGCCAAATACGAGCAGTACTTC.

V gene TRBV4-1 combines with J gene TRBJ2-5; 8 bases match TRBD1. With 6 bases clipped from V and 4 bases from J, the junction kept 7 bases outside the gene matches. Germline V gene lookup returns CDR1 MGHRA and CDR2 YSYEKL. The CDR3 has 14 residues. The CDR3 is CASSLDRVIETQYF. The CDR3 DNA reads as TGCGCCAGCAGTCTGGACAGGGTAATAGAGACCCAGTACTTC.

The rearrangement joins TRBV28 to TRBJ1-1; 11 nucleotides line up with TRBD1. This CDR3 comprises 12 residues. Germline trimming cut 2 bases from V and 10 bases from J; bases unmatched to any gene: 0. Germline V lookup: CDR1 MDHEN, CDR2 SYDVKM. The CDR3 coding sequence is TGTGCCAGCAGTTTAGGGACAGGGGGAGCTTTCTTT. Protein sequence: CASSLGTGGAFF.

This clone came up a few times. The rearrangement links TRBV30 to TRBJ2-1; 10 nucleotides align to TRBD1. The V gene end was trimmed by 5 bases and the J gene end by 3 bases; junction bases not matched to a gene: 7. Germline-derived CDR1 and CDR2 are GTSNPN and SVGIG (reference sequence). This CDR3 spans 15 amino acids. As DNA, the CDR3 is TGTGCCTGGGGCACGGGACAGGGGAACTACAATGAGCAGTTCTTC. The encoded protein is CAWGTGQGNYNEQFF.

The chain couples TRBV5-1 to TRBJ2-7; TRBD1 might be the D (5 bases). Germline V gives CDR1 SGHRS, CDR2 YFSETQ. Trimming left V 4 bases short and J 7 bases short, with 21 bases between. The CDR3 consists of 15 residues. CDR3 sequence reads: CASSHRPNTQGEQYF. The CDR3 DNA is TGCGCCAGCAGCCACCGGCCCAATACTCAGGGAGAGCAGTACTTC.

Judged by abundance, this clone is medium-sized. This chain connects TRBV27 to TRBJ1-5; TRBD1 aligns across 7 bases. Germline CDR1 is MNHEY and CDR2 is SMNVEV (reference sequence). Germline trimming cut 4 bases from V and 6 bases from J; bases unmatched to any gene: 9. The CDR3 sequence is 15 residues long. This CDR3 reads CASSSRTGSGQPQHF. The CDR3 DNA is TGTGCCAGCAGTTCCCGGACAGGTTCTGGTCAGCCCCAGCATTTT.

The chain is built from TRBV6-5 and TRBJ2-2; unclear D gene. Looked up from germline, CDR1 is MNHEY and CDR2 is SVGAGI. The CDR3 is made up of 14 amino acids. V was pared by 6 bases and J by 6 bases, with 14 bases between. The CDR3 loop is CASRTTLVSGELFF. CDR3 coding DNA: TGTGCCAGCAGAACCACTCTAGTCTCCGGGGAGCTGTTTTTT.